Listed below are T cell receptor beta chains from one sample, sequenced in a study of cytomegalovirus exposure and HLA in healthy donors. Clones were read by immunoSEQ multiplex PCR, and TCRdb kept only the in-frame ones, dropping some. The table has tens of thousands of clones, approximately 85% seen once. Sequencing was done on a sample of PBMCs. The source of these receptors is a woman under 40 in good health and CMV-seronegative. Both conserved end residues are part of each CDR3. The D gene is left open where the match is weak. Some rows have no size entry. The others give once, few or many, or a class for an expanded clone.

DNA,CDR3,D,J,V,size
TGCAGCGTTTATCTGATGACAGACGAAGCTTTCTTT,CSVYLMTDEAFF,-,TRBJ1-1,TRBV29-1,-
TGTGCCAGCAATAGCGGGAGTACGGCAGATACGCAGTATTTT,CASNSGSTADTQYF,TRBD2,TRBJ2-3,TRBV25-1,-
TGTGCCAGCAGCCTCGAACTTGGGGGGGATACAGATACGCAGTATTTT,CASSLELGGDTDTQYF,TRBD2,TRBJ2-3,TRBV5-4,-
TGTGCCAGCAGTTTACAAGATACGCAGTATTTT,CASSLQDTQYF,-,TRBJ2-3,TRBV27,-
TGTGCCAGCAGTTGGGGACAGGAGGCTCACTATGGCTACACCTTC,CASSWGQEAHYGYTF,TRBD1,TRBJ1-2,TRBV27,once
TGTGCCAGCAGTTTTTCTCGCGGGGGTGAAAAACTGTTTTTT,CASSFSRGGEKLFF,-,TRBJ1-4,TRBV28,-
TGTGCTAGTGGGGAGTTAAATGAGCAGTTCTTC,CASGELNEQFF,-,TRBJ2-1,TRBV12-5,once
TGTGCCAGCAGCCCACAACAAGCGGGATTTTACACAGATACGCAGTATTTT,CASSPQQAGFYTDTQYF,TRBD2,TRBJ2-3,TRBV7-2,-
TGTGCCAGCACCCCCGGACTAGCGGGAGCCTCAGATACGCAGTATTTT,CASTPGLAGASDTQYF,TRBD2,TRBJ2-3,TRBV28,-
TGTGCCATCAGTGAGGGACTAGCGGGAGGGTCCGAGCAGTACTTC,CAISEGLAGGSEQYF,TRBD2,TRBJ2-7,TRBV10-3,-
TGTGCTAGTGGTTCCGGGATGGATACGCAGTATTTT,CASGSGMDTQYF,-,TRBJ2-3,TRBV12-5,-
TGTGCCAGTACCCGGGACAGTTACAATGAGCAGTTCTTC,CASTRDSYNEQFF,TRBD1,TRBJ2-1,TRBV2,-
TGTGCCAGCAGTTCGCTAGGGACTAGCGACACCGGGGAGCTGTTTTTT,CASSSLGTSDTGELFF,TRBD2,TRBJ2-2,TRBV27,-